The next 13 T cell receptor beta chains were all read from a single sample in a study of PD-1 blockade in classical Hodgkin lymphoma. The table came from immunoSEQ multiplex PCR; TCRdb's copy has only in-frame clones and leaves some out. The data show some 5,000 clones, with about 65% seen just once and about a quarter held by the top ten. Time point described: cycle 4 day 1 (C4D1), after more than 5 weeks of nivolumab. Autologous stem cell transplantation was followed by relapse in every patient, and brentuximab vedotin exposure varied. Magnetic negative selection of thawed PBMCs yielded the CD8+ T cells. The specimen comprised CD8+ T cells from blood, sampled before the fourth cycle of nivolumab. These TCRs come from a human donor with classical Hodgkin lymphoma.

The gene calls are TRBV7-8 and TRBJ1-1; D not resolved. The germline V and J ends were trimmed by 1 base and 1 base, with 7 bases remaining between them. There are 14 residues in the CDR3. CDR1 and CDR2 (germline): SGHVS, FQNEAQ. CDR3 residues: CASSLVRENTEAFF. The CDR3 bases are TGTGCCAGCAGCTTAGTTCGAGAGAACACTGAAGCTTTCTTT.

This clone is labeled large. CDR3 region: CATSRGIGGGDYEQYF. The CDR3 nucleotides read TGTGCCACCAGCAGAGGCATTGGAGGGGGGGACTACGAGCAGTACTTC. The gene calls are TRBV15 and TRBJ2-7, with D possibly TRBD2 on 7 matching bases. The germline V gene encodes CDR1 LNHNV and CDR2 YYDKDF (reference sequence). This CDR3 is built from 16 residues. Trimming took off 1 base at V and 3 bases at J, with 16 bases between the two ends.

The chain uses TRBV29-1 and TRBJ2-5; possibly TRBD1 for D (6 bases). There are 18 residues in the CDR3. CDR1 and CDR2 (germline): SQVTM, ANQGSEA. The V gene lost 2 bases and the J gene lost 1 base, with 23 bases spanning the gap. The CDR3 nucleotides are TGCAGCGTTGAACGTCAGGGGCGACGCGGATGGGGCCAAGAGACCCAGTACTTC. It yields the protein CSVERQGRRGWGQETQYF.

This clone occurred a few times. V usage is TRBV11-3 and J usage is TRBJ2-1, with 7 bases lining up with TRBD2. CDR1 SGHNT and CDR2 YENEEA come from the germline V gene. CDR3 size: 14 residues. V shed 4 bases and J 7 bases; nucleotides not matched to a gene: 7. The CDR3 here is CASSSGTKGNEQFF. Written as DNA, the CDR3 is TGTGCCAGCAGCTCGGGGACTAAAGGGAATGAGCAGTTCTTC.

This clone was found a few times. CDR3 nucleotide sequence: TGTGCCAGCAGCTTAGGCCGGGACACGTCCATGAACACTGAAGCTTTCTTT. Residues: CASSLGRDTSMNTEAFF. V gene TRBV11-2 combines with J gene TRBJ1-1; the D gene is possibly TRBD1 (6 bases). CDR3 length: 17 amino acids. CDR1 is SGHAT and CDR2 is FQNNGV in the germline V gene. Trimming took 1 base from V and 0 from J, leaving 15 bases between them.

The CDR3 loop is CASSLYREKQETQYF. As DNA, the CDR3 is TGTGCCAGCAGCTTATACCGGGAGAAGCAAGAGACCCAGTACTTC. The J gene is TRBJ2-5, the V gene TRBV7-6; a possible D gene is TRBD2 (6 bases). Germline V lookup: CDR1 SGHVS, CDR2 FNYEAQ. This CDR3 contains 15 residues. V dropped 2 bases and J dropped 2 bases, with 12 bases sitting between them. Full variable domain (remainder filled in from reference TRBV7-6 and TRBJ2-5): GAGVSQSPRYKVTKRGQDVALRCDPISGHVSLYWYRQALGQGPEFLTYFNYEAQQDKSGLPNDRFSAERPEGSISTLTIQRTEQRDSAMYRCASSLYREKQETQYFGPGTRLLVL.

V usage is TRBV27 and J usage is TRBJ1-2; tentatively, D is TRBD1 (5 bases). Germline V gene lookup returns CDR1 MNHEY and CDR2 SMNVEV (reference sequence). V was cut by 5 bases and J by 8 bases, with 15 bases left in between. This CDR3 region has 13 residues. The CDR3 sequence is CASSTPGGVGYTF. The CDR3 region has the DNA TGTGCCAGCAGTACCCCCGGGGGGGTCGGCTACACCTTC.

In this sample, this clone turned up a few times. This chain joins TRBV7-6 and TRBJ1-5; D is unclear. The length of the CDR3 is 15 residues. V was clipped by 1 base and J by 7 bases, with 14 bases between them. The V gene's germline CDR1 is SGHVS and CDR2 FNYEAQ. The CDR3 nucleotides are TGTGCCAGCAGCTTAGATTCGGGGAACGGGCAGCCCCAGCATTTT. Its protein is CASSLDSGNGQPQHF.

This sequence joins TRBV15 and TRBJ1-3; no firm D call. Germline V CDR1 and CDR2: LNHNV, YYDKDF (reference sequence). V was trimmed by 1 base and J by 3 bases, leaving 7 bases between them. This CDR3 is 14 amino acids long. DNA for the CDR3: TGTGCCACCAGCAGAGCGGGATTTGGAAACACCATATATTTT. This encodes CATSRAGFGNTIYF. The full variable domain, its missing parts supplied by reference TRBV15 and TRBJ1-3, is DAMVIQNPRYQVTQFGKPVTLSCSQTLNHNVMYWYQQKSSQAPKLLFHYYDKDFNNEADTPDNFQSRRPNTSFCFLDIRSPGLGDTAMYLCATSRAGFGNTIYFGEGSWLTVV.

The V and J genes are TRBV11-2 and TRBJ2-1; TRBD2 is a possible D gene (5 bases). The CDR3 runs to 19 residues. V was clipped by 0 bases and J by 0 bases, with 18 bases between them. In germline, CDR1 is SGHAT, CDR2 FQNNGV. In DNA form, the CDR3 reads TGTGCCAGCAGCTTAGAGTCAGAGTGGGAGTCGCGCTCCTACAATGAGCAGTTCTTC. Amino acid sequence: CASSLESEWESRSYNEQFF.

CDR3 amino acids: CAISDPRDGDGYTF. The CDR3 DNA sequence: TGTGCCATCAGTGACCCACGGGACGGAGATGGCTACACCTTC. This chain connects TRBV10-3 to TRBJ1-2, with D possibly being TRBD1 (5 bases). Germline V CDR1 and CDR2: ENHRY, SYGVKD. The V gene lost 3 bases and the J gene lost 6 bases, with 14 bases spanning the gap. The CDR3 is 14 residues long.

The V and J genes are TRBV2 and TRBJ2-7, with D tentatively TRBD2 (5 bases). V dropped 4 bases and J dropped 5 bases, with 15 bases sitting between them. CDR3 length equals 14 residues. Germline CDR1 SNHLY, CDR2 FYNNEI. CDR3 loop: CASSVSAGADEQYF. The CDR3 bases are TGTGCCAGCAGTGTAAGCGCGGGTGCTGACGAGCAGTACTTC.

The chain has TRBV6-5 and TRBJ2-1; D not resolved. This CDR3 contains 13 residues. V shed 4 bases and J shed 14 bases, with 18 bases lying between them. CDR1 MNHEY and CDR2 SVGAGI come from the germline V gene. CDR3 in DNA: TGTGCCAGCAGTTCCCCAGTCCCTGGGTTAGAGTTCTTC. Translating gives CASSSPVPGLEFF.